This TCR beta chain derives from a study of T cells after somatic rescue of genetic block. The method was immunoSEQ multiplex PCR; TCRdb's version includes in-frame clones alone and lacks a portion of them. The sample holds approximately 67,000 clones, 92% seen once. The V end was cut by 2 bases, the J end by 1 base, with 12 bases between. CDR1 is SGDLS, CDR2 YYNGEE, per germline. This CDR3 has 16 amino acids. This TCR was sampled from a man in his forties. The chain carries TRBV9 and TRBJ2-2; TRBD2 is a possible D gene (5 bases). The sequencing input was peripheral blood mononuclear cells (PBMCs). The CDR3 region has the DNA TGTGCCAGCAGCGTCACCTGGCGGGTGAACACCGGGGAGCTGTTTTTT. Translation: CASSVTWRVNTGELFF.